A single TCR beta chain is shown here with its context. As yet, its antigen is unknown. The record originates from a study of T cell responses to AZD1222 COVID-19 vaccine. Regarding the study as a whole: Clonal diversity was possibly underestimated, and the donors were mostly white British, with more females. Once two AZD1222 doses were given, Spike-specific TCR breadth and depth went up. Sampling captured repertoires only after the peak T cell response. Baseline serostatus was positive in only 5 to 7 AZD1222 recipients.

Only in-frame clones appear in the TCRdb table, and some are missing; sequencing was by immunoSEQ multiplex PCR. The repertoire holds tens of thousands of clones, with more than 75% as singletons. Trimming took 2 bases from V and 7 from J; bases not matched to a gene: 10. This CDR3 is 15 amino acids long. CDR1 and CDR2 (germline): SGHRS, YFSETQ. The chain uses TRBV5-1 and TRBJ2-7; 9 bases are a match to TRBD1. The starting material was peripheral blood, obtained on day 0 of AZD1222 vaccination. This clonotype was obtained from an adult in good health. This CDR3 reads CASSLQGAGTGEQYF. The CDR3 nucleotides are TGCGCCAGCAGCTTACAGGGGGCGGGGACCGGGGAGCAGTACTTC.